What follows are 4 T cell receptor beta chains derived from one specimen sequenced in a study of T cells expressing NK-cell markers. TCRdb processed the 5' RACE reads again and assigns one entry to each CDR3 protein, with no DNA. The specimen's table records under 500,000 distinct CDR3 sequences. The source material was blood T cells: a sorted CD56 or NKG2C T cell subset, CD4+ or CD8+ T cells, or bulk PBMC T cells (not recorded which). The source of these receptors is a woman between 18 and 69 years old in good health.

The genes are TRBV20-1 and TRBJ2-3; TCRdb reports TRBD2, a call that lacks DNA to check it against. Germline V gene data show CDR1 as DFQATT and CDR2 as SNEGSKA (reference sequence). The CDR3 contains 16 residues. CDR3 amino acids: CSARDWREDVTDTQYF.

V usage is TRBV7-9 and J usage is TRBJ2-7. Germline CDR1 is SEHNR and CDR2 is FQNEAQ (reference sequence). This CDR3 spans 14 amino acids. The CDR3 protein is CASSHRSDFYEQYF.

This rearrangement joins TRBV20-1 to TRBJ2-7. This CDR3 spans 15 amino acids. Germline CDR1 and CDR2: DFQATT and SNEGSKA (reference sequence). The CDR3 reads CSAIGSNQGSYEQYF.

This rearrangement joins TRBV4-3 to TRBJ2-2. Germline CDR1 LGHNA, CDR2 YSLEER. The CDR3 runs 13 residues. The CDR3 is CASSQVLAGELFF.